The 23 T cell receptor beta chains given below trace back to one sample, sequenced in a study of blood T cell repertoires in COVID-19. Here immunoSEQ multiplex PCR was the method, and the copy in TCRdb shows in-frame clones only, minus some. The table shows 130,000 to 150,000 clones, with around 89% occurring only once. Source material: PBMCs or T cells enriched from blood (not recorded which). The receptors originated from a woman under 40 with acute COVID-19.

The V call is TRBV7-3, the J call TRBJ2-5; 7 nucleotides match TRBD1. CDR3 length equals 14 residues. Germline V lookup: CDR1 SGHTA, CDR2 FQGTGA. Unmatched junction bases numbered 6, after V lost 4 bases and J lost 4 bases. This CDR3 reads CASSSGQLGETQYF. The DNA for the CDR3 is TGTGCCAGCAGCTCGGGACAGCTCGGAGAGACCCAGTACTTC. Based on the CDR3 plus reference TRBV7-3 and TRBJ2-5, the full variable domain is GAGVSQTPSNKVTEKGKYVELRCDPISGHTALYWYRQSLGQGPEFLIYFQGTGAADDSGLPNDRFFAVRPEGSVSTLKIQRTERGDSAVYLCASSSGQLGETQYFGPGTRLLVL.

This chain joins TRBV7-3 and TRBJ2-7, with D maybe TRBD1 (7 bases). With 6 bases removed from V and 6 bases from J, the gap between germline ends came to 15 bases. CDR1 SGHTA and CDR2 FQGTGA come from the germline V gene. This CDR3 has 13 residues. CDR3 nucleotide sequence: TGTGCCAGCAGTTATGACAGGGACTCCGAGCAGTACTTC. This gives the protein CASSYDRDSEQYF.

The chain recombines TRBV6-2 or TRBV6-3 with TRBJ2-3, with 8 bases that match TRBD1. There are 16 residues in the CDR3. Germline V gene sequence: CDR1 MNHEY, CDR2 SVGEGT. The V and J ends lost 0 bases and 5 bases, in that order; junction bases with no gene match: 7. This chain's CDR3 is CASSYSGTGRKDTQYF. CDR3 DNA: TGTGCCAGCAGTTACTCGGGGACAGGACGAAAAGATACGCAGTATTTT.

The rearrangement uses TRBV5-4 and TRBJ1-2; TRBD1 might be the D (5 bases). The CDR3 runs to 16 residues. Germline assignment: CDR1 SGHNT and CDR2 YYREEE (reference sequence). The ends were cut back, 0 bases at V and 7 bases at J, with 19 bases in the middle. The DNA of the CDR3 is TGTGCCAGCAGCTTGGGGGGGGTTATCCTTGGGTCTGGCTACACCTTC. Amino acid sequence: CASSLGGVILGSGYTF.

V is TRBV18 and J is TRBJ1-2; 8 positions agree with TRBD1. Germline assignment: CDR1 KGHSH and CDR2 LQKENI. V shed 2 bases, J shed 4 bases, and the junction held 9 bases outside the gene matches. The CDR3 runs to 16 residues. CDR3 nucleotides: TGTGCCAGCTCACCAAAGACAGGGGCCGAACTCTATGGCTACACCTTC. Protein product: CASSPKTGAELYGYTF.

The rearrangement joins TRBV28 to TRBJ1-3; a possible D gene is TRBD1 (5 bases). V was pared by 3 bases and J by 0 bases, with 9 bases between. The germline V gene has CDR1 MDHEN and CDR2 SYDVKM. The CDR3 consists of 15 residues. The CDR3 DNA follows: TGTGCCAGCAGTTTGGACATTGGCTCTGGAAACACCATATATTTT. As protein: CASSLDIGSGNTIYF.

The chain uses TRBV7-9 and TRBJ2-7; D remains unclear. The germline gives CDR1 SEHNR, CDR2 FQNEAQ (reference sequence). Trimming cost V 4 bases and J 1 base, with 14 bases left between them. The CDR3 runs to 15 residues. CDR3 amino acids: CASSSPRLDSYEQYF. The CDR3 DNA is TGTGCCAGCAGCTCCCCCCGACTGGATTCCTACGAGCAGTACTTC.

The rearrangement joins TRBV7-3 to TRBJ2-2; possible D gene TRBD2, 5 bases. The CDR3 spans 16 residues. Trimming left V 0 bases short and J 5 bases short, with 13 bases between. The germline gives CDR1 SGHTA, CDR2 FQGTGA. As DNA, the CDR3 is TGTGCCAGCAGCTTAACTTCCAGCGGCATGACCGGGGAGCTGTTTTTT. Translated: CASSLTSSGMTGELFF. The full variable domain, its missing parts supplied by reference TRBV7-3 and TRBJ2-2, is GAGVSQTPSNKVTEKGKYVELRCDPISGHTALYWYRQSLGQGPEFLIYFQGTGAADDSGLPNDRFFAVRPEGSVSTLKIQRTERGDSAVYLCASSLTSSGMTGELFFGEGSRLTVL.

This chain links TRBV28 with TRBJ1-2; 11 nucleotides line up with TRBD1. CDR3 size: 18 residues. V dropped 2 bases and J dropped 6; count of bases not matched to a gene: 14. CDR1 and CDR2 (germline): MDHEN, SYDVKM. DNA for the CDR3: TGTGCCAGCAGTTTAAGGAAAGGACAGGGGGCTTTGGAAGATGGCTACACCTTC. Protein sequence: CASSLRKGQGALEDGYTF.

The rearrangement uses TRBV19 and TRBJ2-7; 14 bases line up with TRBD2. This CDR3 is 17 amino acids long. J lost 0 bases, V lost 5 bases, and 6 bases had no gene match. Germline CDR1 reads LNHDA; CDR2 reads SQIVND (reference sequence). The CDR3 region is CASSAGTSGRGSYEQYF. The DNA for the CDR3 is TGTGCCAGTAGTGCAGGGACTAGCGGGAGAGGCTCCTACGAGCAGTACTTC.

This chain uses TRBV23-1 with TRBJ2-5, with TRBD2 identical over 7 bases. TRBV23-1 is sorted into the ORF group, with uncertain function. V lost 6 bases, J lost 5 bases, and 9 bases stayed unmatched. There are 14 residues in the CDR3. The CDR3 reads CASSSTSDVETQYF. CDR3 DNA: TGCGCCAGCAGCTCAACTAGCGACGTGGAGACCCAGTACTTC.

This clone was seen only once. The V gene is TRBV15, the J gene TRBJ2-1; the match to TRBD1 covers 7 bases. Per the germline V gene, CDR1 is LNHNV and CDR2 is YYDKDF (reference sequence). The ends lost 8 bases at V and 3 bases at J; junction bases unmatched: 10. The length of the CDR3 is 15 residues. The chain's CDR3 is CATGGQTGNYNEQFF. In DNA, the CDR3 is TGTGCCACCGGCGGCCAGACAGGGAACTACAATGAGCAGTTCTTC.

The chain joins TRBV18 to TRBJ1-1; possible D gene TRBD1, 5 bases. There are 16 residues in the CDR3. Per germline, CDR1 KGHSH and CDR2 LQKENI. V was cut by 3 bases and J by 1 base, with 15 bases left in between. CDR3 region: CASSPPGGGENTEAFF. For the CDR3, the DNA is TGTGCCAGCTCACCTCCGGGGGGGGGAGAGAACACTGAAGCTTTCTTT.

The chain carries TRBV4-2 and TRBJ2-2; D unclear. V was cut by 0 bases and J by 5 bases, with 16 bases left in between. The CDR3 runs to 17 residues. The V gene's germline CDR1 is LGHNA and CDR2 YNFKEQ. CDR3 protein: CASSQDPYGDLTGELFF. The CDR3 bases are TGTGCCAGCAGCCAAGATCCGTATGGAGACCTGACCGGGGAGCTGTTTTTT.

The J gene is TRBJ2-1, the V gene TRBV7-2; D unclear. There are 16 residues in the CDR3. Per germline, CDR1 SGHTA and CDR2 FQGNSA. The ends were cut back, 5 bases at V and 2 bases at J, with 16 bases in the middle. CDR3 residues: CASSTSVGDPYNEQFF. CDR3 DNA sequence: TGTGCCAGCAGCACGTCGGTCGGAGACCCCTACAATGAGCAGTTCTTC.

The V gene is TRBV4-1, the J gene TRBJ2-7, with 15 bases that match TRBD2. CDR3 length: 15 amino acids. In germline, CDR1 is MGHRA, CDR2 YSYEKL. V lost 3 bases and J lost 4; bases outside the gene matches: 1. The CDR3 DNA reads as TGCGCCAGCAGCCATGGACTAGCGGGAGGGTACGAGCAGTACTTC. Protein sequence: CASSHGLAGGYEQYF.

This sequence joins TRBV2 and TRBJ2-1; TRBD1 aligns across 10 bases. Trimming at V came to 2 bases and at J to 4 bases, leaving 2 bases not matched to a gene. The CDR3 contains 15 residues. Germline V gene sequence: CDR1 SNHLY, CDR2 FYNNEI. CDR3 DNA: TGTGCCAGCAGTGAACCGGGACAGGGGTACAATGAGCAGTTCTTC. Translation gives CASSEPGQGYNEQFF.

The CDR3 DNA reads TGTGCCAGTAGTATCGAAGCGGGAGGATTTAATGAGCAGTTCTTC. Amino acid sequence: CASSIEAGGFNEQFF. The J gene is TRBJ2-1, the V gene TRBV19; 9 bases align to TRBD2. The length of the CDR3 is 15 residues. J gave up 7 bases and V 3 bases, and 7 bases lay outside the gene matches. From germline, CDR1 is LNHDA and CDR2 SQIVND (reference sequence). Full variable domain (outside the CDR3, taken from reference TRBV19 and TRBJ2-1): DGGITQSPKYLFRKEGQNVTLSCEQNLNHDAMYWYRQDPGQGLRLIYYSQIVNDFQKGDIAEGYSVSREKKESFPLTVTSAQKNPTAFYLCASSIEAGGFNEQFFGPGTRLTVL.

The rearrangement joins TRBV6-2 or TRBV6-3 to TRBJ2-2; 7 bases map to TRBD2. CDR1 MNHEY and CDR2 SVGEGT come from the germline V gene. Losses at the gene ends were 0 bases for V and 2 bases for J; bases not matched to a gene: 3. This CDR3 is 16 amino acids long. The CDR3 protein is CASSYSPSGNTGELFF. Written as DNA, the CDR3 is TGTGCCAGCAGTTACTCGCCTAGCGGTAACACCGGGGAGCTGTTTTTT.

The chain uses TRBV9 and TRBJ2-1; the match to TRBD2 covers 7 bases. V lost 4 bases to trimming and J lost 5 bases; unmatched junction nucleotides: 9. The CDR3 contains 15 residues. CDR1 SGDLS and CDR2 YYNGEE come from the germline V gene. The CDR3 loop is CASSLSSGAHNEQFF. The CDR3 DNA follows: TGTGCCAGCAGCCTCTCGAGCGGGGCTCACAATGAGCAGTTCTTC.

The chain combines TRBV19 with TRBJ2-2, with a tentative D call TRBD2 (5 bases). The length of the CDR3 is 19 residues. The V gene's germline CDR1 is LNHDA and CDR2 SQIVND (reference sequence). V was shortened by 2 bases and J by 2 bases, with 21 bases between the two germline ends. The DNA of the CDR3 is TGTGCCAGTAGTATACTTTCCCGGACCCGAGGACTCAACACCGGGGAGCTGTTTTTT. This encodes CASSILSRTRGLNTGELFF.

V usage is TRBV5-5 and J usage is TRBJ1-4; D is possibly TRBD1 (5 bases). The CDR3 runs 14 residues. Germline lookup yields CDR1 SGHKS and CDR2 YYEKEE (reference sequence). Deletions cut 4 bases from V and 5 bases from J, with 12 bases between. CDR3 in DNA: TGTGCCAGCAGCCCAGGACACCCCAATGAAAAACTGTTTTTT. Its protein product is CASSPGHPNEKLFF.

This clone has more than one count but fewer than ten. This rearrangement joins TRBV23-1 to TRBJ2-6; 12 bases match TRBD1. TRBV23-1 falls under the ORF class, with uncertain function. This CDR3 has 19 amino acids. The V and J ends lost 0 bases and 3 bases, in that order; junction bases with no gene match: 6. CDR3 in DNA: TGCGCCAGCAGTCAATCGAGGGGACAGGGGGCAAGTGGGGCCAACGTCCTGACTTTC. The encoded protein is CASSQSRGQGASGANVLTF.